This entry features one T cell receptor (beta chain) sequence. The V end lost 3 bases, the J end lost 1 base, and 10 bases lay between the germline ends. Germline lookup yields CDR1 LNHNV and CDR2 YYDKDF (reference sequence). The CDR3 spans 15 residues. Random hexamers were used to reverse transcribe 0.5 to 1 ug of RNA. Amplification of TCR beta CDR3 was carried out by immunoSEQ multiplex PCR, which covered 54 Vbeta and 13 Jbeta segments. A single record per CDR3 protein comes from TCRdb applying MiXCR to the immunoSEQ multiplex PCR reads. The sample holds about 150,000 distinct CDR3 sequences, about 95% seen once. This specimen comes from a study of CD8 T cells in Susac syndrome. In the study overall: Within the sequenced Susac syndrome patient group, six exhibited active disease and roughly 8 were in remission.

Under recently defined diagnostic criteria, the patients with Susac syndrome qualified as having definite or probable disease. The CD8+ and CD4+ T cells were isolated magnetically using a negative isolation approach, whereas the TEMRA cells were enriched by FACS. Sample: CD4+ T cells from PBMCs. This rearrangement joins TRBV15 to TRBJ2-1; D assignment may be TRBD1 or TRBD2 (5 bases each). This receptor was obtained from a human donor with Susac syndrome. The CDR3 DNA reads as TGTGCCACCAGCAGGCAGGGAGAATCCTACAATGAGCAGTTCTTC. It is translated as CATSRQGESYNEQFF.